Sequencing of this T cell receptor (beta chain) was carried out in a study of blood T cell repertoires in COVID-19. Study background: The United States, Italy and Spain supplied acute and convalescent COVID-19 samples.

Original data processing: For nucleated cells, counts were estimated from reference gene primer amplification. Here immunoSEQ multiplex PCR was the method, and the copy in TCRdb shows in-frame clones only, minus some. V and J calls and clone size are those listed in that table; D and trimming were worked out from the DNA. The repertoire includes around 250,000 clones, 70% to 90% of them detected once, and 1.5% to 2% sits in the top ten. The CDR3 has 15 amino acids. CDR1 is MGHRA and CDR2 is YSYEKL in the germline V gene. The V gene lost 0 bases and the J gene lost 3 bases, with 11 bases spanning the gap. Clinical history reported by participants formed the basis on which cohorts were assigned.

This TCR was recovered from a woman aged 45 to 65 who had recovered from COVID-19. The rearrangement uses TRBV4-1 and TRBJ2-5, with D maybe TRBD2 (5 bases). The sequenced sample was PBMCs or T cells enriched from blood (not recorded which). The CDR3, as DNA: TGCGCCAGCAGCCAAGATCGGACTGTAAAAGAGACCCAGTACTTC. This sequence encodes CASSQDRTVKETQYF.